Shown below are 29 T cell receptor beta chains from a single sample sequenced in a study of cytomegalovirus exposure and HLA in healthy donors (dated by TCRdb to 2016 to 2017). Library construction relied on the immunoSEQ multiplex PCR assay. For the multiplex PCR, a mixture combining 60 forward primers for TCR Vbeta segments and 13 reverse primers for TCR Jbeta segments was used. What TCRdb holds here is the immuneACCESS table cut down to in-frame rearrangements. Part of the clones is not present; checked against another copy, under half of the missing clones reflect an unresolved V gene, and the others are unexplained. The sample table gives about 75,000 clones. The top ten clones comprise about 2.9% of the sample. Sequenced material: PBMCs. The receptors come from a man aged 40-55 years in good health and CMV-seronegative.

J is TRBJ2-1 and V is TRBV5-1; 8 bases align to TRBD1. The CDR3 consists of 15 residues. From germline, CDR1 is SGHRS and CDR2 YFSETQ. J lost 4 bases, V lost 3 bases, and 6 bases had no gene match. The CDR3: CASSWGQEAYNEQFF. As DNA, the CDR3 is TGCGCCAGCAGCTGGGGACAGGAGGCTTACAATGAGCAGTTCTTC.

The chain has TRBV27 and TRBJ1-5; weak D call: TRBD1 (6 bases). The germline V and J ends were trimmed by 5 bases and 1 base, with 12 bases remaining between them. Per the germline V gene, CDR1 is MNHEY and CDR2 is SMNVEV (reference sequence). The CDR3 runs 15 residues. The CDR3 coding sequence is TGTGCCAGCAGTCAACAGGGACGAAGCAATCAGCCCCAGCATTTT. Its protein product is CASSQQGRSNQPQHF.

The chain links TRBV9 to TRBJ2-1; 11 nucleotides align to TRBD1. The CDR3 totals 15 residues. J lost 4 bases, V lost 3 bases, and 3 bases had no gene match. Looked up from germline, CDR1 is SGDLS and CDR2 is YYNGEE. CDR3 protein: CASSAGQGDYNEQFF. DNA for the CDR3: TGTGCCAGCAGCGCGGGACAGGGGGATTACAATGAGCAGTTCTTC.

The gene calls are TRBV29-1 and TRBJ2-3, with D possibly TRBD1 on 6 matching bases. Trimming cost V 7 bases and J 6 bases, with 17 bases left between them. Germline V gene lookup returns CDR1 SQVTM and CDR2 ANQGSEA. This CDR3 spans 13 amino acids. This CDR3 is CSARSGARDTQYF. Here the CDR3 DNA reads TGCAGCGCGAGGTCAGGGGCCAGGGATACGCAGTATTTT.

This sequence joins TRBV27 and TRBJ1-2, with D perhaps TRBD1 (6 bases). In germline, CDR1 is MNHEY, CDR2 SMNVEV (reference sequence). This CDR3 has 12 amino acids. The V gene lost 3 bases and the J gene lost 9 bases, with 11 bases spanning the gap. The CDR3 DNA follows: TGTGCCAGCAGTTTTAGTCAGGGGAGCTACACCTTC. Protein: CASSFSQGSYTF.

V gene TRBV4-2 combines with J gene TRBJ2-2, with D possibly TRBD1 on 6 matching bases. The germline V gene has CDR1 LGHNA and CDR2 YNFKEQ. The V and J ends lost 0 bases and 2 bases respectively, with 10 bases between them. CDR3 size: 16 residues. DNA of the CDR3: TGTGCCAGCAGCCAAGATGAACAGGGAAACACCGGGGAGCTGTTTTTT. Protein: CASSQDEQGNTGELFF.

This chain links TRBV27 with TRBJ1-6, with a possible D match to TRBD1 (5 bases). Between the trimmed V and J ends, which lost 4 bases and 10 bases, there was a span of 11 bases. CDR1 is MNHEY, CDR2 SMNVEV, per germline (reference sequence). This CDR3 region has 13 residues. The CDR3: CASSYQGGSPLHF. CDR3 nucleotides: TGTGCCAGCAGTTATCAGGGAGGGTCACCCCTCCACTTT.

V is TRBV30 and J is TRBJ1-3; D is possibly TRBD1 (5 bases). From germline, CDR1 is GTSNPN and CDR2 SVGIG (reference sequence). V lost 5 bases, J lost 0 bases, and 14 bases lay in between. This CDR3 region has 15 residues. The CDR3 DNA reads as TGTGCCTGGCGACGGGGGATAGGCTCTGGAAACACCATATATTTT. It codes for CAWRRGIGSGNTIYF.

The V call is TRBV27, the J call TRBJ1-1; 8 nucleotides line up with TRBD1. The germline V gene encodes CDR1 MNHEY and CDR2 SMNVEV (reference sequence). This CDR3 comprises 14 residues. J lost 2 bases, V lost 8 bases, and 7 bases had no gene match. The CDR3 DNA sequence: TGTGCCAGCCGTGCAGGGGGCTTAAACACTGAAGCTTTCTTT. Its translation: CASRAGGLNTEAFF.

The V gene is TRBV30, the J gene TRBJ2-5; 11 bases map to TRBD2. The CDR3 totals 13 residues. CDR1 and CDR2 (germline): GTSNPN, SVGIG (reference sequence). The V segment lost 5 bases and the J segment 7 bases; nucleotides outside the gene matches: 6. The CDR3 bases are TGTGCCTGGCTCGGGACTAGCGGAGGGACCCAGTACTTC. This sequence encodes CAWLGTSGGTQYF.

The chain couples TRBV30 to TRBJ2-1; 11 positions match TRBD2. The CDR3 runs to 14 residues. Germline lookup yields CDR1 GTSNPN and CDR2 SVGIG (reference sequence). The junction had 4 bases not matched to a gene; V was cut back by 3 bases and J by 6 bases. The CDR3 DNA is TGTGCCTGGAGCGCGGGACTAGCGGTCAATGAGCAGTTCTTC. It codes for CAWSAGLAVNEQFF.

The chain is built from TRBV7-8 and TRBJ1-5; the D is unclear. The CDR3 extends over 14 amino acids. Germline CDR1 SGHVS, CDR2 FQNEAQ. V dropped 2 bases and J dropped 3 bases, with 8 bases sitting between them. In nucleotides, the CDR3 is TGTGCCAGCAGCTTACAGCGGGACAATCAGCCCCAGCATTTT. It translates to CASSLQRDNQPQHF.

The chain carries TRBV19 and TRBJ2-4, with a possible D match to TRBD2 (7 bases). Deletions cut 6 bases from V and 11 bases from J, with 14 bases between. The CDR3 sequence is 12 residues long. Germline V gives CDR1 LNHDA, CDR2 SQIVND (reference sequence). This chain's CDR3 is CASRGGGAFQYF. Written as DNA, the CDR3 is TGTGCCAGTAGGGGTGGGGGGGCATTTCAGTACTTC.

The chain combines TRBV19 with TRBJ1-4, with D perhaps matching TRBD1 (6 bases). V was pared by 3 bases and J by 5 bases, with 13 bases between. The CDR3 length is 15 residues. Germline CDR1 is LNHDA and CDR2 is SQIVND (reference sequence). As DNA, the CDR3 is TGTGCCAGTAGTATGGCGCACAGGGAGAATGAAAAACTGTTTTTT. Its translation is CASSMAHRENEKLFF.

The V call is TRBV5-4, the J call TRBJ1-2, with D hard to call. V was trimmed by 1 base and J by 4 bases, leaving 11 bases between them. The CDR3 contains 14 residues. CDR1 and CDR2 from the germline V gene are SGHNT and YYREEE (reference sequence). For the CDR3, the DNA is TGTGCCAGCAGCTTGTTCACTGACATCTATGGCTACACCTTC. This codes for CASSLFTDIYGYTF.

The chain is built from TRBV11-1 and TRBJ2-7; 7 nucleotides match TRBD1. The V segment lost 4 bases and the J segment 4 bases; nucleotides outside the gene matches: 7. CDR3 length: 14 residues. In germline, CDR1 is SGHAT, CDR2 FQDESV (reference sequence). CDR3 in DNA: TGTGCCAGCAGCTCTTTAGGGGGCTCGTACGAGCAGTACTTC. It encodes CASSSLGGSYEQYF. Supplemented by reference TRBV11-1 and TRBJ2-7, the full variable domain reads EAEVAQSPRYKITEKSQAVAFWCDPISGHATLYWYRQILGQGPELLVQFQDESVVDDSQLPKDRFSAERLKGVDSTLKIQPAELGDSAMYLCASSSLGGSYEQYFGPGTRLTVT.

The chain carries TRBV27 and TRBJ1-1; D ambiguous. With 3 bases removed from V and 4 bases from J, the gap between germline ends came to 9 bases. This CDR3 spans 13 amino acids. Germline V CDR1 and CDR2: MNHEY, SMNVEV (reference sequence). The CDR3 loop is CASSFIASTEAFF. The CDR3 DNA reads TGTGCCAGCAGTTTTATTGCGAGCACTGAAGCTTTCTTT.

This sequence joins TRBV18 and TRBJ2-2, with TRBD2 identical over 7 bases. The J segment lost 0 bases and the V segment lost 4 bases, leaving 8 bases of the junction unmatched. The CDR3 runs 17 residues. CDR1 and CDR2 (germline): KGHSH, LQKENI. The CDR3 is CASSLLGGLANTGELFF. For the CDR3, the DNA is TGTGCCAGCTCACTACTTGGCGGACTAGCGAACACCGGGGAGCTGTTTTTT.

This chain uses TRBV7-8 with TRBJ1-2; no clear D. The germline gives CDR1 SGHVS, CDR2 FQNEAQ. Between the trimmed V and J ends, which lost 4 bases and 6 bases, there was a span of 24 bases. This CDR3 has 17 residues. The CDR3 bases are TGTGCCAGCAGCTCCTACCTTCGACTAGGTCCTTTTGATGGCTACACCTTC. Translating gives CASSSYLRLGPFDGYTF. Using reference TRBV7-8 and TRBJ1-2 for the parts outside the CDR3, the full variable domain is GAGVSQSPRYKVAKRGQDVALRCDPISGHVSLFWYQQALGQGPEFLTYFQNEAQLDKSGLPSDRFFAERPEGSVSTLKIQRTQQEDSAVYLCASSSYLRLGPFDGYTFGSGTRLTVV.

The chain carries TRBV5-6 and TRBJ2-6; the match to TRBD1 covers 8 bases. CDR3 length equals 15 residues. Per germline, CDR1 SGHDT and CDR2 YYEEEE. V shed 4 bases, J shed 4 bases, and the junction held 4 bases outside the gene matches. CDR3 DNA: TGTGCCAGCAGCAGCCGGGACAGGGGGGCCAACGTCCTGACTTTC. It yields the protein CASSSRDRGANVLTF.

The V and J genes are TRBV5-6 and TRBJ1-6; D perhaps matches TRBD1 (6 bases). The CDR3 has 11 residues. The germline V and J ends were trimmed by 0 bases and 19 bases, with 11 bases remaining between them. The germline gives CDR1 SGHDT, CDR2 YYEEEE. CDR3 coding DNA: TGTGCCAGCAGCTTGGGACAGGTGGAGCACTTT. Translated: CASSLGQVEHF.

V usage is TRBV7-9 and J usage is TRBJ2-7, with 11 bases matching TRBD2. Germline V lookup: CDR1 SEHNR, CDR2 FQNEAQ (reference sequence). V lost 1 base to trimming and J lost 4 bases; unmatched junction nucleotides: 3. This CDR3 spans 15 amino acids. The CDR3 reads CASSLGLAGMYEQYF. CDR3 nucleotide sequence: TGTGCCAGCAGCTTAGGACTAGCGGGGATGTACGAGCAGTACTTC.

The CDR3 loop is CASRETDETNYGYTF. The CDR3 coding sequence is TGTGCCAGCAGGGAGACAGACGAAACTAACTATGGCTACACCTTC. The chain couples TRBV6-5 to TRBJ1-2; possibly TRBD1 for D (5 bases). Deletions cut 6 bases from V and 0 bases from J, with 14 bases between. Germline V gene data show CDR1 as MNHEY and CDR2 as SVGAGI. The CDR3 length is 15 residues.

The V call is TRBV6-1, the J call TRBJ1-4; D is possibly TRBD1 (6 bases). The V end was cut by 6 bases, the J end by 2 bases, with 10 bases between. The V gene's germline CDR1 is MNHNS and CDR2 SASEGT. This CDR3 has 14 residues. The CDR3 loop reads CASRYDRTNEKLFF. Written as DNA, the CDR3 is TGTGCCAGCAGATACGACAGGACTAATGAAAAACTGTTTTTT.

The V and J genes are TRBV10-3 and TRBJ1-5; 9 bases agree with TRBD1. The CDR3 loop spans 16 amino acids. Germline CDR1 ENHRY, CDR2 SYGVKD. Trimming at V came to 10 bases and at J to 2 bases, leaving 12 bases not matched to a gene. The CDR3 loop reads CATHGDREFGNQPQHF. CDR3 in DNA: TGTGCCACCCATGGGGACAGGGAGTTTGGCAATCAGCCCCAGCATTTT.

The rearrangement joins TRBV10-3 to TRBJ2-7; D gene ambiguous. V dropped 2 bases and J dropped 3 bases, with 5 bases sitting between them. The CDR3 covers 12 residues. In germline, CDR1 is ENHRY, CDR2 SYGVKD. The CDR3 reads CAISEVSYEQYF. The CDR3 DNA reads TGTGCCATCAGTGAGGTCAGCTACGAGCAGTACTTC.

The chain has TRBV6-1 and TRBJ2-3; maybe TRBD1 (6 bases). The germline gives CDR1 MNHNS, CDR2 SASEGT. Trimming left V 10 bases short and J 0 bases short, with 14 bases between. The CDR3 has 14 residues. The CDR3 nucleotides are TGTGCCATAACGACAGGCAGGAGCACAGATACGCAGTATTTT. Encoded protein: CAITTGRSTDTQYF.

The chain's CDR3 is CSARTYDNEQFF. CDR3 coding DNA: TGCAGCGCCCGGACATACGACAATGAGCAGTTCTTC. The chain recombines TRBV29-1 with TRBJ2-1; D may be TRBD1 (5 bases). There are 12 residues in the CDR3. Trimming pared 7 bases from V and 5 bases from J, leaving 12 bases between. Germline CDR1 is SQVTM and CDR2 is ANQGSEA.

The rearrangement links TRBV2 to TRBJ1-1; maybe TRBD1 (6 bases). V was trimmed by 2 bases and J by 1 base, leaving 11 bases between them. CDR1 SNHLY and CDR2 FYNNEI come from the germline V gene. This CDR3 spans 15 amino acids. This CDR3 is CASSEPRGGNTEAFF. The CDR3 DNA is TGTGCCAGCAGTGAACCCAGGGGTGGGAACACTGAAGCTTTCTTT.